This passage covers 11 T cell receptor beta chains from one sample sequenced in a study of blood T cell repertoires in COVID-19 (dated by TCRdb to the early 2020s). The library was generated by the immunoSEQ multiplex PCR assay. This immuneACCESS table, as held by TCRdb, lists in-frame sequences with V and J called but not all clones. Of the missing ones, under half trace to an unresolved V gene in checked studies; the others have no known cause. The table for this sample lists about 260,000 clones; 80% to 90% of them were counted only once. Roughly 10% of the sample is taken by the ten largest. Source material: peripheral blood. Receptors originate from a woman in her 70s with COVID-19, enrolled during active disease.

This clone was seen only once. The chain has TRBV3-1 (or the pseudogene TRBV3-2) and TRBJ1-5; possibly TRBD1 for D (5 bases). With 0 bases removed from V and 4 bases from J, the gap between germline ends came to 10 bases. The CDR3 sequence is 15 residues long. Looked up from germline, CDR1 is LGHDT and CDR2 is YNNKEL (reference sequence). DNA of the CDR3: TGTGCCAGCAGCCAAGATTCGACAGCGAATCAGCCCCAGCATTTT. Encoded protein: CASSQDSTANQPQHF.

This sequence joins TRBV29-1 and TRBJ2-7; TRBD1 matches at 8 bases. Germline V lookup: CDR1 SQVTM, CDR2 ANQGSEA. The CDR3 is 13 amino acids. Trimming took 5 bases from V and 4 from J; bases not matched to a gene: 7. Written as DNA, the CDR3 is TGCAGCGTTCAGACAGGGGAACTGTACGAGCAGTACTTC. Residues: CSVQTGELYEQYF.

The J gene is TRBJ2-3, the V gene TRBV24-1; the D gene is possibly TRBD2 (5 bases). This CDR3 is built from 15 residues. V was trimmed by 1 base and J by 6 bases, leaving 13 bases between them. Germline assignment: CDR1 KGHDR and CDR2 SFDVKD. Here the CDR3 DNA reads TGTGCCACCAGTGATTTCCAGGACTGGGCGGATACGCAGTATTTT. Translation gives CATSDFQDWADTQYF.

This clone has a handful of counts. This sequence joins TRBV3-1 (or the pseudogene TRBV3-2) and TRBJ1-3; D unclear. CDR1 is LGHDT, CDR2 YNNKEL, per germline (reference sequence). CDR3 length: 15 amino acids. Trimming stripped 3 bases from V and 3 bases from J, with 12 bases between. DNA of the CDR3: TGTGCCAGCAGCCAGCGGGCGGTAGGTGGAAACACCATATATTTT. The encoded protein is CASSQRAVGGNTIYF.

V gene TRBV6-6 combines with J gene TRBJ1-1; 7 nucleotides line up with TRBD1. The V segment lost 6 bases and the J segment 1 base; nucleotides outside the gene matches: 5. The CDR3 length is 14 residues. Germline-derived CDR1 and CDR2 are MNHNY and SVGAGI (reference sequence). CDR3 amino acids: CASSQTGRNTEAFF. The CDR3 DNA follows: TGTGCCAGCAGCCAGACAGGGCGGAACACTGAAGCTTTCTTT.

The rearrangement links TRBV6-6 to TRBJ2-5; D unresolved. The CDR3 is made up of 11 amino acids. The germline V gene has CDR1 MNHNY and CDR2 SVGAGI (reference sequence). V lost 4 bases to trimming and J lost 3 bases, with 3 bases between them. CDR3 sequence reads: CASSLKETQYF. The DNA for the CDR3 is TGTGCCAGCAGTTTAAAAGAGACCCAGTACTTC.

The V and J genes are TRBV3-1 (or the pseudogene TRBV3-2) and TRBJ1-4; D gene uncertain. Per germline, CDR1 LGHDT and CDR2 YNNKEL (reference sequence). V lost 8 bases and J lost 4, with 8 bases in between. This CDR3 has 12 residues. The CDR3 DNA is TGTGCCAGCCGCCGGAGTAATGAAAAACTGTTTTTT. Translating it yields CASRRSNEKLFF.

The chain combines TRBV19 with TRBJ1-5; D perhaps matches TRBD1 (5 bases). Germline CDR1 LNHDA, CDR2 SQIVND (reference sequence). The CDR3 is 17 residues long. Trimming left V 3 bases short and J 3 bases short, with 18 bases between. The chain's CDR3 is CASSMAFSSGPNQPQHF. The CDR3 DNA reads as TGTGCCAGTAGTATGGCCTTTTCATCAGGGCCCAATCAGCCCCAGCATTTT. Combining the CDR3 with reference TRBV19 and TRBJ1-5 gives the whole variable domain DGGITQSPKYLFRKEGQNVTLSCEQNLNHDAMYWYRQDPGQGLRLIYYSQIVNDFQKGDIAEGYSVSREKKESFPLTVTSAQKNPTAFYLCASSMAFSSGPNQPQHFGDGTRLSIL.

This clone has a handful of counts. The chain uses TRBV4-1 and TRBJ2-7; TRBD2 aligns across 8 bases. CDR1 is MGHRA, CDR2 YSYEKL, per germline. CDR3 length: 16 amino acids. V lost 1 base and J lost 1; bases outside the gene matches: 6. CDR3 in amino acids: CASSQVSASGSYEQYF. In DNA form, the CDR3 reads TGCGCCAGCAGCCAAGTATCGGCTAGCGGGTCCTACGAGCAGTACTTC.

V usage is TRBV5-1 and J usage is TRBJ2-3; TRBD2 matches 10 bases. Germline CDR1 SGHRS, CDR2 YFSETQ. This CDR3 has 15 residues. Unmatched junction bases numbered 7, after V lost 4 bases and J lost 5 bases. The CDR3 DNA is TGCGCCAGCAGCCCCGGTCTAGCGGGAGAAGATACGCAGTATTTT. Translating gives CASSPGLAGEDTQYF.

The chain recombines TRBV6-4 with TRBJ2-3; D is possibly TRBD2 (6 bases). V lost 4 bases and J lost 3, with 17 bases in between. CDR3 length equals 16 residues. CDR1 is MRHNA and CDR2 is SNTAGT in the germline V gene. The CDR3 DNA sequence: TGTGCCAGCAGTGTAACAGCGGGTGGAGAAACAGATACGCAGTATTTT. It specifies CASSVTAGGETDTQYF.